The next 24 T cell receptor beta chains were all read from a single sample in a study of beta chain features in type 1 diabetes. Study results and limitations: There was a moderate but significant shortening of TCRB CDR3s in all four CD4+ subsets of Type 1 diabetes patients.

The antigens for these receptors are not known. The isolated RNA, all of it, was reverse transcribed, so expressed TCRB transcripts were what got sequenced. Clones were read by immunoSEQ multiplex PCR, and TCRdb kept only the in-frame ones, dropping some. This table has 300,000 to 350,000 clones, over 7% appearing once. The sequenced material came from central memory CD4+ T cells from blood. The origin of the receptors is a man aged 25 to 40 with type 1 diabetes.

In this sample, this clone turned up a few times. The chain has TRBV7-2 and TRBJ1-4, with D unclear. CDR1 SGHTA and CDR2 FQGNSA come from the germline V gene. Deletions cut 0 bases from V and 3 bases from J, with 8 bases between. This CDR3 has 15 amino acids. The CDR3 DNA is TGTGCCAGCAGCTTAGCGTACGCACCTAATGAAAAACTGTTTTTT. This encodes CASSLAYAPNEKLFF.

In this sample, this clone turned up many times. The gene calls are TRBV7-2 and TRBJ2-1; D may be TRBD2 (5 bases). The CDR3 sequence is 15 residues long. V was trimmed by 5 bases and J by 4 bases, leaving 15 bases between them. Germline V gene data show CDR1 as SGHTA and CDR2 as FQGNSA. The CDR3 here is CASSRDAGGYNEQFF. The CDR3, as DNA: TGTGCCAGCAGCCGGGATGCGGGCGGTTACAATGAGCAGTTCTTC.

V gene TRBV7-2 combines with J gene TRBJ1-6, with TRBD1 matching over 9 bases. The CDR3 is made up of 15 amino acids. The V and J ends lost 3 bases and 17 bases, in that order; junction bases with no gene match: 14. Germline V gives CDR1 SGHTA, CDR2 FQGNSA. CDR3 in DNA: TGTGCCAGCAGCTTGGATCCCGGGACAGGGCAGTGGGTCCACTTT. It yields the protein CASSLDPGTGQWVHF.

The V gene is TRBV6-5, the J gene TRBJ1-2, with D maybe TRBD1 (6 bases). The CDR3 has 11 residues. Germline lookup yields CDR1 MNHEY and CDR2 SVGAGI. The V gene lost 6 bases and the J gene lost 8 bases, with 10 bases spanning the gap. This CDR3 reads CASRQGKGYTF. Written as DNA, the CDR3 is TGTGCCAGCAGACAGGGAAAAGGCTACACCTTC.

This clone was seen only once. J is TRBJ2-1 and V is TRBV9; 11 nucleotides line up with TRBD1. V lost 3 bases and J lost 1; bases outside the gene matches: 6. Germline assignment: CDR1 SGDLS and CDR2 YYNGEE. The CDR3 extends over 17 amino acids. DNA for the CDR3: TGTGCCAGCAGCGCGGGGACAGGGGGAAGGTCCTACAATGAGCAGTTCTTC. Translating it yields CASSAGTGGRSYNEQFF.

This clone occurred a few times. The CDR3 is CASSLYLGEYSYEQYF. Here the CDR3 DNA reads TGTGCCAGCAGCTTATATTTGGGCGAGTACTCCTACGAGCAGTACTTC. The V gene is TRBV11-2, the J gene TRBJ2-7; D remains ambiguous. The CDR3 runs 16 residues. CDR1 and CDR2 (germline): SGHAT, FQNNGV. V was shortened by 2 bases and J by 0 bases, with 14 bases between the two germline ends.

Here the CDR3 reads CASSLGPGMNTEAFF. CDR3 DNA sequence: TGCGCCAGCAGCTTGGGCCCGGGGATGAACACTGAAGCTTTCTTT. The chain links TRBV5-1 to TRBJ1-1, with no clear D. CDR3 length: 15 amino acids. Germline CDR1 reads SGHRS; CDR2 reads YFSETQ. The ends were cut back, 0 bases at V and 0 bases at J, with 9 bases in the middle.

This clone turned up a few times. The rearrangement links TRBV28 to TRBJ2-7, with 8 bases fitting TRBD1. Germline-derived CDR1 and CDR2 are MDHEN and SYDVKM. V was clipped by 7 bases and J by 3 bases; unmatched bases: 2. This CDR3 is built from 12 residues. The CDR3 nucleotides are TGTGCCAGCACCACAGGGGGCTACGAGCAGTACTTC. It encodes CASTTGGYEQYF. The full variable domain, in which reference TRBV28 and TRBJ2-7 provide the parts outside the CDR3, is DVKVTQSSRYLVKRTGEKVFLECVQDMDHENMFWYRQDPGLGLRLIYFSYDVKMKEKGDIPEGYSVSREKKERFSLILESASTNQTSMYLCASTTGGYEQYFGPGTRLTVT.

The rearrangement links TRBV7-2 to TRBJ1-1; 11 bases map to TRBD1. The trim removed 2 bases at V and 6 bases at J, leaving 8 bases unmatched. Germline V CDR1 and CDR2: SGHTA, FQGNSA. This CDR3 has 16 residues. CDR3 DNA sequence: TGTGCCAGCAGCTTATTGGGACAGGGGGAAGTCCCTGAAGCTTTCTTT. Encoded protein: CASSLLGQGEVPEAFF.

This clone was counted between two and nine times. The rearrangement joins TRBV11-2 to TRBJ2-1; 8 nucleotides agree with TRBD2. CDR3 size: 17 residues. The germline V gene has CDR1 SGHAT and CDR2 FQNNGV. V lost 1 base to trimming and J lost 8 bases; unmatched junction nucleotides: 13. The CDR3 is CASSLAYRSGARDEQFF. The CDR3 nucleotides read TGTGCCAGCAGCTTAGCGTACCGTAGCGGGGCTAGGGATGAGCAGTTCTTC.

J is TRBJ2-5 and V is TRBV29-1; unclear D gene. The CDR3 contains 12 residues. Per germline, CDR1 SQVTM and CDR2 ANQGSEA. The V gene lost 3 bases and the J gene lost 5 bases, with 10 bases spanning the gap. The CDR3 nucleotides read TGCAGCGTTGACAACACTGTGGAGACCCAGTACTTC. It specifies CSVDNTVETQYF.

This chain connects TRBV7-2 to TRBJ2-2; 7 bases are shared with TRBD2. This CDR3 is 15 amino acids long. Germline CDR1 SGHTA, CDR2 FQGNSA. J lost 2 bases, V lost 5 bases, and 5 bases had no gene match. DNA of the CDR3: TGTGCCAGCAGCCGGACTAGGTCAAACACCGGGGAGCTGTTTTTT. Protein product: CASSRTRSNTGELFF.

The chain combines TRBV7-2 with TRBJ1-1; no definite D call. Trimming removed 3 bases at V and 1 base at J, with 6 bases between. The V gene's germline CDR1 is SGHTA and CDR2 FQGNSA. The CDR3 totals 13 residues. CDR3 residues: CASSFARNTEAFF. In DNA form, the CDR3 reads TGTGCCAGCAGCTTCGCCAGGAACACTGAAGCTTTCTTT.

The rearrangement uses TRBV7-9 and TRBJ1-4; D not certain. Between the trimmed V and J ends, which lost 5 bases and 8 bases, there was a span of 12 bases. The CDR3 is 13 residues long. CDR1 is SEHNR and CDR2 is FQNEAQ in the germline V gene (reference sequence). CDR3 in amino acids: CASSPWGGEKLFF. The CDR3 region has the DNA TGTGCCAGCAGCCCTTGGGGAGGAGAAAAACTGTTTTTT.

The V gene is TRBV30, the J gene TRBJ1-2, with D uncertain. The ends were cut back, 5 bases at V and 5 bases at J, with 12 bases in the middle. The CDR3 sequence is 12 residues long. Germline V gives CDR1 GTSNPN, CDR2 SVGIG (reference sequence). CDR3 region: CAWVTGPYGYTF. CDR3 nucleotide sequence: TGTGCCTGGGTTACTGGACCGTATGGCTACACCTTC.

This clone was seen more than once but under ten times. This chain uses TRBV28 with TRBJ1-2; D call uncertain. Germline V CDR1 and CDR2: MDHEN, SYDVKM. The ends were cut back, 2 bases at V and 9 bases at J, with 13 bases in the middle. CDR3 length equals 13 residues. The CDR3 region has the DNA TGTGCCAGCAGTTTAGGTGGGGTCTGGAGCTACACCTTC. Protein sequence: CASSLGGVWSYTF.

This clone has more than one count but fewer than ten. J is TRBJ2-3 and V is TRBV7-2; 7 nucleotides match TRBD2. CDR1 is SGHTA, CDR2 FQGNSA, per germline. This CDR3 spans 15 amino acids. The J segment lost 2 bases and the V segment lost 5 bases, leaving 7 bases of the junction unmatched. The CDR3 bases are TGTGCCAGCAGCCAAGCGGGGTACACCACAGATACGCAGTATTTT. It codes for CASSQAGYTTDTQYF.

This clone was observed a handful of times. The chain is built from TRBV25-1 and TRBJ2-3; 9 bases agree with TRBD1. The CDR3 is 15 residues long. CDR1 MGHDK and CDR2 SYGVNS come from the germline V gene. V lost 5 bases and J lost 0; bases outside the gene matches: 3. CDR3: CASSFGTGSTDTQYF. The CDR3 coding sequence is TGTGCCAGCAGTTTTGGGACAGGGAGCACAGATACGCAGTATTTT.

This clone was counted ten times or more. The DNA for the CDR3 is TGTGCCAGCACCTATTATGGCGGTGCAGATACGCAGTATTTT. Protein sequence: CASTYYGGADTQYF. The genes are TRBV7-2 and TRBJ2-3; D unclear. The length of the CDR3 is 14 residues. V lost 7 bases and J lost 4, with 15 bases in between. Germline CDR1 SGHTA, CDR2 FQGNSA.

V is TRBV4-1 and J is TRBJ2-5, with 13 bases lining up with TRBD2. This CDR3 has 18 residues. Germline loops: CDR1 MGHRA, CDR2 YSYEKL. J lost 4 bases, V lost 3 bases, and 11 bases had no gene match. The CDR3 spells CASSQALTSGGAGETQYF. CDR3 DNA: TGCGCCAGCAGCCAGGCGTTAACTAGCGGGGGGGCCGGAGAGACCCAGTACTTC.

The chain combines TRBV7-2 with TRBJ2-7; TRBD1 or TRBD2 may be the D gene (5 bases each). The CDR3 loop spans 16 amino acids. V was pared by 3 bases and J by 4 bases, with 19 bases between. The germline V gene encodes CDR1 SGHTA and CDR2 FQGNSA. The CDR3: CASSFYGATRSYEQYF. The CDR3 nucleotides are TGTGCCAGCAGCTTCTACGGGGCTACTAGGAGTTACGAGCAGTACTTC.

This rearrangement joins TRBV30 to TRBJ2-3; D is perhaps TRBD1 (6 bases). V lost 5 bases and J lost 2, with 11 bases in between. From germline, CDR1 is GTSNPN and CDR2 SVGIG (reference sequence). CDR3 size: 13 residues. CDR3 sequence reads: CAWDRLNTDTQYF. The CDR3 DNA sequence: TGTGCCTGGGACAGGCTTAACACAGATACGCAGTATTTT.

V usage is TRBV7-7 and J usage is TRBJ2-1, with 9 bases aligning to TRBD1. CDR3 length: 13 residues. In germline, CDR1 is SSHAT, CDR2 FNYEAQ (reference sequence). J lost 8 bases, V lost 5 bases, and 4 bases had no gene match. CDR3 loop: CASSMDRGHEQFF. In nucleotides, the CDR3 is TGTGCCAGCAGCATGGACAGGGGACATGAGCAGTTCTTC. The entire variable domain, with the rest obtained from reference TRBV7-7 and TRBJ2-1, is as follows: GAGVSQSPRYKVTKRGQDVTLRCDPISSHATLYWYQQALGQGPEFLTYFNYEAQPDKSGLPSDRFSAERPEGSISTLTIQRTEQRDSAMYRCASSMDRGHEQFFGPGTRLTVL.

In this sample, this clone turned up a few times. CDR3 loop: CASSDAPSYNEQFF. The CDR3, as DNA: TGTGCCAGCAGTGACGCGCCGTCCTACAATGAGCAGTTCTTC. J is TRBJ2-1 and V is TRBV6-1; D is unclear. This CDR3 is built from 14 residues. V was trimmed by 3 bases and J by 1 base, leaving 7 bases between them. Germline CDR1 and CDR2: MNHNS and SASEGT.